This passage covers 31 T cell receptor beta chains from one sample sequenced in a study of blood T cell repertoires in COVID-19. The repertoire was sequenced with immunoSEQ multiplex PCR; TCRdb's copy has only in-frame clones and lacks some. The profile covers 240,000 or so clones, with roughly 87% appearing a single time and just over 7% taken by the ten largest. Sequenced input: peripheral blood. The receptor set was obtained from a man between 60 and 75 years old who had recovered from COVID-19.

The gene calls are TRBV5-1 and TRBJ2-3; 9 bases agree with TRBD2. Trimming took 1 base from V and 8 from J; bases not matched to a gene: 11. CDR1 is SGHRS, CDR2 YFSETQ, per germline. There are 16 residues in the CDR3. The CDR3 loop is CASSLRAGGPRGTQYF. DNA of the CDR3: TGCGCCAGCAGCTTGAGAGCGGGGGGCCCCCGGGGTACGCAGTATTTT.

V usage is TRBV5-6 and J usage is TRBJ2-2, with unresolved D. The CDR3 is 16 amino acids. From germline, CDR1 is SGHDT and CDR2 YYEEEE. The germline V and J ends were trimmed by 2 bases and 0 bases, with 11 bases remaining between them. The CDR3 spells CASSLPLTANTGELFF. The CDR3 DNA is TGTGCCAGCAGCTTACCCCTAACGGCGAACACCGGGGAGCTGTTTTTT.

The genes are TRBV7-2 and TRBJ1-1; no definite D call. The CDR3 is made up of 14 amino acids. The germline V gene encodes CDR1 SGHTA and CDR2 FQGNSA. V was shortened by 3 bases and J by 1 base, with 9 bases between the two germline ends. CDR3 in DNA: TGTGCCAGCAGCTTGGGGAGCGGGAACACTGAAGCTTTCTTT. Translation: CASSLGSGNTEAFF.

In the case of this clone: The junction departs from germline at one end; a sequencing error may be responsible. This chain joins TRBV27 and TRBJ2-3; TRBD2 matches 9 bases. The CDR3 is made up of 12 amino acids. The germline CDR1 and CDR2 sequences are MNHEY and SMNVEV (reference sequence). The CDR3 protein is CARGTSRDTQYF. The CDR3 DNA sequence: TGTGCCAGGGGGACTAGCAGAGATACGCAGTATTTT.

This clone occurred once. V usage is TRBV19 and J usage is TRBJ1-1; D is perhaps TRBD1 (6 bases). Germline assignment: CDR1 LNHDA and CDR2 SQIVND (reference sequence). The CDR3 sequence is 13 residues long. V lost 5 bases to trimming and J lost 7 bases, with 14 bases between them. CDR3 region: CASSVRDMDEAFF. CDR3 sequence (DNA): TGTGCCAGTAGTGTACGGGACATGGATGAAGCTTTCTTT.

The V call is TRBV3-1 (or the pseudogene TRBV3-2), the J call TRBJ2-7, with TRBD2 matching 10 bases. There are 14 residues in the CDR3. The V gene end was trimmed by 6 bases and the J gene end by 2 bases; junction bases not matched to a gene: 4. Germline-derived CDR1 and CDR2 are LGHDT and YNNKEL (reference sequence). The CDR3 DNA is TGTGCCAGCAGTCTTAGCGGGGGGCCCTACGAGCAGTACGTC. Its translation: CASSLSGGPYEQYV.

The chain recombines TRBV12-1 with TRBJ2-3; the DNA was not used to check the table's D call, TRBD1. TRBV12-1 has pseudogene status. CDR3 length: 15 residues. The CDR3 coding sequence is TGTGCCAGCAGCGTCCGGGACAGGGGGACAGATACGCAGTATTTT. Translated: CASSVRDRGTDTQYF.

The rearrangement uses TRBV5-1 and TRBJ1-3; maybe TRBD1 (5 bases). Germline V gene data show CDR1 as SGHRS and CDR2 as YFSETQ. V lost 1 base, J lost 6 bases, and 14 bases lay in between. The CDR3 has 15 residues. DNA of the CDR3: TGCGCCAGCAGCTTGATGTCAGGGTTGTCAAACACCATATATTTT. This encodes CASSLMSGLSNTIYF.

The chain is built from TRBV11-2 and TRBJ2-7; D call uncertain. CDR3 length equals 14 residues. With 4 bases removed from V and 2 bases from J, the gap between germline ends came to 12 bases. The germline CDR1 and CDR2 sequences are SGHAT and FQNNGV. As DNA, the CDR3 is TGTGCCAGCAGCTCTGCCAAGCCCCCCTACGAGCAGTACGTC. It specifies CASSSAKPPYEQYV.

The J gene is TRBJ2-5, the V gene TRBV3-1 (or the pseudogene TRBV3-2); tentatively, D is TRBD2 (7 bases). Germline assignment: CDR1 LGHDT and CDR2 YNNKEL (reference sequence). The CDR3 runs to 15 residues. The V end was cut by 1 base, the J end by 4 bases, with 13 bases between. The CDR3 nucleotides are TGTGCCAGCAGCCAAGTGCGGGGGCTAGGAGAGACCCAGTACTTC. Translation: CASSQVRGLGETQYF.

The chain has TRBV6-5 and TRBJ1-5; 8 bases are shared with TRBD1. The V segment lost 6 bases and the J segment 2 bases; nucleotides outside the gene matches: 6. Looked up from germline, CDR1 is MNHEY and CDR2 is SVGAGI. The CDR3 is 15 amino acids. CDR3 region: CASSRQGFGNQPQHF. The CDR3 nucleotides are TGTGCCAGCAGCCGACAGGGGTTCGGCAATCAGCCCCAGCATTTT.

The CDR3 region is CASSAPGLAGGRDKNIQYF. CDR3 coding DNA: TGTGCCAGCAGCGCCCCAGGACTAGCGGGGGGCCGTGACAAAAACATTCAGTACTTC. The V gene is TRBV9, the J gene TRBJ2-4; 14 bases map to TRBD2. The V gene end was trimmed by 3 bases and the J gene end by 3 bases; junction bases not matched to a gene: 11. This CDR3 has 19 amino acids. Looked up from germline, CDR1 is SGDLS and CDR2 is YYNGEE.

In DNA, the CDR3 is TGTGCCTGGAGTGTACTGGCCCTCGGCGGAGATACGCAGTATTTT. Its translation: CAWSVLALGGDTQYF. The chain carries TRBV30 and TRBJ2-3, with no clear D. Trimming shortened V by 0 bases and J by 5 bases, and 15 bases separated the two germline ends. The CDR3 is 15 residues long. The V gene's germline CDR1 is GTSNPN and CDR2 SVGIG (reference sequence).

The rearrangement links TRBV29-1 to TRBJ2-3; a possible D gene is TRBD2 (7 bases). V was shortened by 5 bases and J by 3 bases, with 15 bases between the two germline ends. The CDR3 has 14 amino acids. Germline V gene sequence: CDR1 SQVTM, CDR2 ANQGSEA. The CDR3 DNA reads TGCAGCGTTTCGGGGGGCGCAGGTACAGATACGCAGTATTTT. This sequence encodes CSVSGGAGTDTQYF.

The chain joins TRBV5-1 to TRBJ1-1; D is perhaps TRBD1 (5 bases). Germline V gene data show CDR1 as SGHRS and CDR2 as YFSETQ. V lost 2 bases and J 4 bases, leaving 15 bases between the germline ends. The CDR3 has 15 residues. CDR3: CASSLIQGKGTEAFF. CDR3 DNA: TGCGCCAGCAGCTTAATTCAGGGAAAGGGCACTGAAGCTTTCTTT.

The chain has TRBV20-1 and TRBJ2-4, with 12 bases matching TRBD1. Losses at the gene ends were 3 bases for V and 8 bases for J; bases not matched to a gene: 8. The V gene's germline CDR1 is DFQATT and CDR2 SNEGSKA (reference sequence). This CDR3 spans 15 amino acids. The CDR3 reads CSASRRDRGLDIQYF. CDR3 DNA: TGCAGTGCTAGTAGACGGGACAGGGGGCTTGACATTCAGTACTTC.

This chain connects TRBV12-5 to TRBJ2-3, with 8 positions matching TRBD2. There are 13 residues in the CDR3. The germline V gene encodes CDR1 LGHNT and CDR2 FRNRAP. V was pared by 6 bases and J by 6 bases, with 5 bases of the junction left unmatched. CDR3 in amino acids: CASGLRLADTQYF. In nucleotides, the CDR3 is TGTGCTAGTGGACTTAGACTAGCGGATACGCAGTATTTT.

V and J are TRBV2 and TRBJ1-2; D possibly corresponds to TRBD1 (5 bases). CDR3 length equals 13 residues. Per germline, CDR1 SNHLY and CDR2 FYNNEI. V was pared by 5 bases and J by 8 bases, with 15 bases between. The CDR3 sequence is CASSPTGGGGYTF. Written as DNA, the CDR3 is TGTGCCAGCAGTCCCACGGGGGGAGGCGGCTACACCTTC.

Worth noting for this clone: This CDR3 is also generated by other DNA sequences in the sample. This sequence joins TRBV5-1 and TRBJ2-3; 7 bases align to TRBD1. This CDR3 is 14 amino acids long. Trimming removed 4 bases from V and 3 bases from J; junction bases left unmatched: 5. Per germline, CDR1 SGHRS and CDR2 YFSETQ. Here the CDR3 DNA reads TGCGCCAGCAGCCTAGGGGACAGAACAGATACGCAGTATTTT. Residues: CASSLGDRTDTQYF.

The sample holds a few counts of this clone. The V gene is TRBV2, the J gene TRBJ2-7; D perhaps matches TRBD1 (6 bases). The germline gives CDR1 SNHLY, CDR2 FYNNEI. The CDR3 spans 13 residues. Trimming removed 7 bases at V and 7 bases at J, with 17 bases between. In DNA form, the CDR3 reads TGTGCCAGCAACCCAGGGGCAGGAGGAGAGCAGTACTTC. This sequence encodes CASNPGAGGEQYF.

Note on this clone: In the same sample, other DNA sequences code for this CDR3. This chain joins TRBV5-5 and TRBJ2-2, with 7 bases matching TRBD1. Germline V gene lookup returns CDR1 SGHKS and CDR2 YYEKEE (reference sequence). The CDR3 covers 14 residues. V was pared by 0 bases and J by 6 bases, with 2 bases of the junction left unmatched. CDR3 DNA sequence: TGTGCCAGCAGCTTGGGACAGGGCGCCGGGGAGCTGTTTTTT. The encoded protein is CASSLGQGAGELFF.

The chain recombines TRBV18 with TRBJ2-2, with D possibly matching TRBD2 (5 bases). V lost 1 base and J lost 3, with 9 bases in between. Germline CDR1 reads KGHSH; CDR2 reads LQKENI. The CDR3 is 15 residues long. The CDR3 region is CASSPQRGDTGELFF. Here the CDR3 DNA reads TGTGCCAGCTCACCACAACGGGGTGACACCGGGGAGCTGTTTTTT.

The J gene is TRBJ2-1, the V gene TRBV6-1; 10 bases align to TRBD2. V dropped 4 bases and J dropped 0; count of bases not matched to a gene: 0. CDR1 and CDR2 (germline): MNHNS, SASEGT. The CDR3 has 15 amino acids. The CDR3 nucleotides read TGTGCCAGCAGTGTAGCGGGGGGCTCCTACAATGAGCAGTTCTTC. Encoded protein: CASSVAGGSYNEQFF.

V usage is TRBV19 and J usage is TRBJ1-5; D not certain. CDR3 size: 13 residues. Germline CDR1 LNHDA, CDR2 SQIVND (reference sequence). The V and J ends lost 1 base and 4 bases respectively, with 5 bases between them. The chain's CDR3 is CASSIVLNQPQHF. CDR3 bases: TGTGCCAGTAGTATAGTTCTAAATCAGCCCCAGCATTTT.

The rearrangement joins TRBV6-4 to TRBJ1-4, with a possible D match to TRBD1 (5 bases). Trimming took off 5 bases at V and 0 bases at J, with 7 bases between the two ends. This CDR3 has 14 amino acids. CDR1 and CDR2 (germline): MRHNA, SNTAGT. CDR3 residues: CASSLTATNEKLFF. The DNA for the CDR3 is TGTGCCAGCAGTTTGACAGCAACTAATGAAAAACTGTTTTTT.

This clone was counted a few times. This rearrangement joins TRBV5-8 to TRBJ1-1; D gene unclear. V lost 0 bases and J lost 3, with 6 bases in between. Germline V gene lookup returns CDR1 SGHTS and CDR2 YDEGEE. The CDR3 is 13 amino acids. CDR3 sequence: CASSLAGYTEAFF. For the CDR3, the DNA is TGTGCCAGCAGCTTGGCTGGCTACACTGAAGCTTTCTTT.

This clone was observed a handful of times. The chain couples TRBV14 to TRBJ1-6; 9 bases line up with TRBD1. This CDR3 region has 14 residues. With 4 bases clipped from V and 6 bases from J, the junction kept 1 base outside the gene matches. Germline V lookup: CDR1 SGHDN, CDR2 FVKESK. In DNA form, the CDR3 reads TGTGCCAGCAGCCTGGACAGGGGTAATTCACCCCTCCACTTT. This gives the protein CASSLDRGNSPLHF.

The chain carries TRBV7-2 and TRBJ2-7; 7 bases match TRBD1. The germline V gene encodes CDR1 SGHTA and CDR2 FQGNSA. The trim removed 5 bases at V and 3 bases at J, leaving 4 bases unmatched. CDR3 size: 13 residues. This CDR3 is CASSLRQGYEQYV. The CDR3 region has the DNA TGTGCCAGCAGCCTTCGACAGGGCTACGAGCAGTACGTC.

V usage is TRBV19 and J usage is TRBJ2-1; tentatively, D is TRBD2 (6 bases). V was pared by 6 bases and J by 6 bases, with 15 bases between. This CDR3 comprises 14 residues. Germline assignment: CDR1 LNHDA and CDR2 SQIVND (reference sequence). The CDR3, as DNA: TGTGCCAGTAGCAAGGGACTCCTACCCAATGAGCAGTTCTTC. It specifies CASSKGLLPNEQFF.

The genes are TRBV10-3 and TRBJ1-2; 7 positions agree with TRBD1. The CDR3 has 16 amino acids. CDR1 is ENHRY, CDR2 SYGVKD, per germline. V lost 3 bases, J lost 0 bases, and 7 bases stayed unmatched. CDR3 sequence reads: CAISDSQTGTNYGYTF. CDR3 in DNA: TGTGCCATCAGTGACAGCCAGACAGGGACTAACTATGGCTACACCTTC.

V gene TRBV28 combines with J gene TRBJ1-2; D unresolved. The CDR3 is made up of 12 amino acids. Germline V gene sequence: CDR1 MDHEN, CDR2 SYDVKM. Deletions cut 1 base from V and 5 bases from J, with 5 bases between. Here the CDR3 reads CASSLSRYGYTF. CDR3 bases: TGTGCCAGCAGTTTATCCCGTTATGGCTACACCTTC.